The T cell receptor beta chain described here comes from a study of cytomegalovirus exposure and HLA in healthy donors (dated by TCRdb to the late 2010s). About the full investigation: According to an earlier analysis of 587 of the donors, some 180 million T cells yielded 117 million unique TCR beta sequences and roughly 280 Gb of sequence data. Around 330 gigabases of sequencing data and around 88 million unique TCR sequences made up an early release that covered about 640 HLA-typed donors. Several DR-DQ haplotypes were handled as single units for association and clustering because linkage in the cohort was strong. Across approximately 420 genotyped donors of the cohort, an average of roughly 200,000 unique TCR beta nucleotide sequences per donor were sequenced, and around 20% of those sequences were non-productive. In the later analysis, no new phenotypic data were used to find candidate immune exposures; instead, reliance was placed on TCR beta sequences and their occurrence across donors. The study aimed to test whether cataloging public T cell receptors could reveal signatures of past pathogen exposure. The study profiled the T cell repertoires of hundreds of subjects by immunosequencing and related them to cytomegalovirus serostatus. The number of typed donors differed by locus: 629-630 for A, B, C, DRB1 and DQB1; 500 to 550 for DQA1; around 610 for DPA1; and some 450 for DPB1. To study patterns of TCR occurrence, a later analysis re-analyzed previously published TCR beta repertoires from 600 to 750 donors and added high-resolution HLA genotyping. Donor age, sex, ethnicity and CMV serostatus were collected together with the repertoire data. A later genetic analysis took genome-wide SNP genotypes for about 55% of the roughly 700 donors and used that subset as a discovery cohort. To predict cytomegalovirus infection status, the study brought together high-throughput TCR immunosequencing, statistical association of individual TCRs with disease status, and machine learning. In addition to the first cohort of hundreds of subjects, a separate validation cohort of approximately 110 different subjects was used. An earlier analysis of 587 of the donors used high-throughput TCR beta sequencing to judge whether each TCR beta V gene segment behaved as functional or pseudogenic. Of the 398 genotyped donors, approximately 83% fell in the genetic ancestry cluster associated with self-reported Caucasian donors. Both class I and class II loci were covered by HLA typing, at four-digit resolution. Every repertoire in the discovery cohort had been generated on one and the same sequencing platform.

The cohort was made up of about 610 healthy bone marrow donors. At the time of sampling, every cohort member was nominally healthy, though immune exposures that went unrecorded were likely present. The donor was CMV seropositive and belonged to the group of around 300 seropositive cohort members. Each donor provided a peripheral blood sample, and peripheral blood mononuclear cells were used for TCR beta sequencing. The Qiagen DNeasy Blood Extraction Kit was used to extract genomic DNA from the blood cell samples. On the study overall, not on this receptor specifically: This cohort had only TCR beta chains sequenced, and the lack of alpha or paired-chain data limited which features could be detected. Some IMGT-functional V segments, including TRBV6-2 and TRBV6-3, could not be distinguished by the 87-base-pair reads and were therefore excluded. For the cohort, immune exposure information was limited to CMV serostatus. According to a later analysis, parvovirus B19, influenza, CMV and Epstein-Barr virus appeared linked to several top co-occurrence clusters. In the study, about 150 TCR beta chains were listed as associated with cytomegalovirus. An earlier analysis of several hundred of the donors showed that most TCR beta V segments appeared in productive rearrangements either about 87% or about 30% of the time, which broadly matched IMGT annotations. Specific HLA alleles were associated with 15,000 to 20,000 TCR beta sequences at a false discovery rate of 0.05 in a later analysis. According to a later genetic analysis, donors in an Asian-associated ancestry cluster had fewer N-insertions in productive TCRs than the roughly 670-donor mean. The earlier analysis of about 600 of the donors excluded some 15 rarely observed V segments, including chromosome 9 orphons, because counts were too low. When HLA alleles, especially DR and DQ, strongly co-occurred, attributing TCR associations to individual alleles was difficult. The presence/absence analyses assumed that sequencing depth was roughly uniform across donors, and that assumption may not be true. A further reported finding was that TCR beta sequences accurately predicted the HLA-A and HLA-B alleles for most subjects in the first cohort. A later genetic analysis associated a missense DCLRE1C variant with V-gene and J-gene trimming of TCR beta chains, and an independent cohort replicated the association. A later analysis found that TCR association rates varied across HLA loci, with DRB1 alleles showing the most associated TCRs and HLA-C alleles the fewest. In both the original and validation cohorts, the classifier was reported to diagnose cytomegalovirus status with high specificity and sensitivity. Most TCR sequences were seen in very few donors, while some public TCRs were found in many individuals. The authors suggested that the approach could potentially be extended to other disease states and immunological phenotypes. The sequencing pipeline was judged likely to have produced a cluster of highly shared sequence variants as a technical artifact. Linkage disequilibrium might explain the correlated functional status among segregating V segments, but an unknown experimental factor could not be excluded. In a later analysis, HLA-associated TCR beta chains showed more clonal expansion and lower generation probabilities than non-associated chains that were equally common. Most CMV-associated TCR beta chains appeared to be HLA-restricted in a later analysis, and the HLA associations seemed to be driven largely by CMV exposure. Because HLA typing was unavailable for some donors at each locus, only the typed subset was used in association tests. In vitro tests confirmed that three of the cytomegalovirus-associated TCR beta chains recognize cytomegalovirus antigens.

V was cut back by 6 bases and J by 7 bases, leaving a gap of 19 bases between them. The germline V gene (reference sequence) supplies CDR1 SGHNT and CDR2 YYREEE. The CDR3 runs 14 amino acids, cysteine and phenylalanine included. The retained sequence is limited to the CDR3, 42 bases, with the frame set at the first base. The library was obtained by the immunoSEQ multiplex PCR assay. For the multiplex PCR, a mixture combining 60 forward primers for TCR Vbeta segments and 13 reverse primers for TCR Jbeta segments was used. A multiplex PCR assay on genomic DNA amplified the CDR3 region of rearranged TCR beta genes. Amplified TCR beta libraries were sequenced as 87-base-pair reads on the Illumina HiSeq System. In the original analysis: In a later analysis, 77 million or so unique TCR beta chains were counted across the 500 to 850 repertoires, and approximately 11 million of these chains were shared by at least two donors. Raw reads were error-corrected and collapsed into unique sequences with a nearest-neighbor algorithm that merged closely related sequences to remove PCR and sequencing errors. V, D and J gene segments were assigned by aligning CDR3 sequences to IMGT reference sequences. For a sequence to be retained, at least a six-nucleotide match to both a V gene segment and a J gene segment was required. A rearrangement was called productive if the CDR3 had no stop codons and remained in frame with V and J, and every other rearrangement was called non-productive. Following IMGT convention, CDR3 was defined as the stretch from the second conserved V-encoded cysteine to the conserved J-encoded phenylalanine. In an earlier analysis of some 550 of the donors, sequences lacking an unambiguous match to a single V gene segment were excluded. An earlier analysis of around 600 of the donors classified V segments as functional when productive rearrangements were above 56.7% and as segregating when the standard deviation between donors was above 5%. A statistical classification framework was built to diagnose cytomegalovirus status from the catalog of TCR beta chain sequences. A later analysis assigned V and J genes by comparing TCR nucleotide sequences with IMGT/GENE-DB human TR gene sequences. The TCRdist pipeline was used in a later analysis to assign CDR3 sequences and most-parsimonious VDJ recombination scenarios. In a later analysis, every TCR beta chain was defined by the combination of its CDR3 amino acid sequence and its V-gene family, and reads without a unique V-gene family were dropped. A later analysis removed 550 to 650 highly shared, low-generation-probability nucleotide sequences to deal with suspected cross-contamination and a sequencing artifact. For each public chain, a later analysis derived a clonal expansion index from normalized ranks of inferred template counts within each repertoire. In a later analysis, generation probabilities were computed with a VDJ recombination model fitted to out-of-frame rearrangements, and the resulting probabilities were checked against IGoR. In a later analysis, hypergeometric tests were used to score TCR-TCR, TCR-HLA and TCR-CMV co-occurrence, with a repertoire-size bias correction applied to TCR pairs. To estimate false discovery rates, a later analysis permuted the HLA or CMV assignments 20 times. A later analysis grouped co-occurring TCRs with DBSCAN, adding TCRdist sequence similarity when clustering within HLA-allele-positive subsets. For co-occurrence clustering, repertoires with fewer than 30,000 or more than 120,000 public chains were excluded, along with about five repertoires with anomalous nucleotide sharing. Entries here come from immuneACCESS through TCRdb and include only in-frame sequences with V and J called. Some clones fail to appear in such tables; in the studies checked, an unresolved V gene covers under half of the shortfall, and the cause of the remainder is unknown. V and J calls and clone size are as listed in that table; D and trimming were resolved from the DNA. In this sample's table one finds some 62,000 clones. Roughly 4.8% of the sample rests with the top ten.

Details on this clone: What this receptor recognizes is not known.

The TCR sequence derives from a man under 40 in good health and CMV-seropositive. The V and J genes are TRBV5-4 and TRBJ1-2; no D gene call is confident. The sample taken for sequencing was PBMCs. The CDR3 has the sequence CASTIKGLGSGYTF. The bases are TGTGCCAGCACCATTAAGGGTTTGGGGAGTGGCTACACCTTC.